Included here is one T cell receptor beta chain sequence, with context. CDR1 is MNHEY and CDR2 is SVGAGI in the germline V gene. The CDR3 extends over 15 amino acids. V shed 5 bases and J shed 5 bases, with 16 bases lying between them. This entry comes from a study of blood T cells in healthy people across ages. The second PCR ran roughly 6 to 11 cycles with a sample-barcoded 5' primer and J-beta primers. TCRdb analysed the 5' RACE reads with MiXCR anew, one entry per CDR3 protein. The sample contains some 1.6 million distinct CDR3 sequences, approximately 32% of which appear only once. The sequence was obtained from a woman aged 25 to 39 in good health. The gene calls are TRBV6-5 and TRBJ2-1; tentatively, D is TRBD1 (6 bases). The sequencing sample was made of blood. DNA of the CDR3: TGTGCCAGCAGTCCCTACAGGGTTGGTAACAATGAGCAGTTCTTC. This sequence encodes CASSPYRVGNNEQFF.